The clone carrying this TCR beta chain was seen only a few times. Between the trimmed V and J ends, which lost 2 bases and 6 bases, there was a span of 24 bases. CDR1 is SGHRS and CDR2 is YFSETQ in the germline V gene. This CDR3 region has 18 residues. Original data processing: Estimation of nucleated cell counts was performed using reference gene primer amplification. Clones were read by immunoSEQ multiplex PCR, and TCRdb kept only the in-frame ones, dropping some. V and J calls and clone size are given by that table; D and trimming were obtained from the DNA. The repertoire holds 200,000 to 250,000 clones, with approximately 78% as singletons. These data originate in a study of blood T cell repertoires in COVID-19. The overall study: Acute and convalescent COVID-19 samples came from the United States, Italy and Spain. Sources were T cells, B-cell-depleted T cells, or PBMCs; the material itself was cDNA or gDNA.

V and J are TRBV5-1 and TRBJ2-1, with D possibly TRBD2 on 6 matching bases. The sample taken for sequencing was peripheral blood. This TCR came from a woman aged 18-29 years with acute or convalescent COVID-19. The CDR3 sequence is CASSFVYGAGSGGNEQFF. CDR3 DNA: TGCGCCAGCAGCTTTGTGTACGGTGCGGGAAGTGGAGGCAATGAGCAGTTCTTC.